These 18 T cell receptor beta chains came from one sample sequenced in a study of PD-1 blockade in classical Hodgkin lymphoma. Time point specified: newly diagnosed, previously untreated cHL patient sample. Magnetic depletion of unwanted cells isolated CD4+ T cells from thawed PBMCs. TCRdb's table, derived via immunoSEQ multiplex PCR, lists solely in-frame clones and lacks some. In the table there are some 16,000 clones, approximately 90% of which are singletons. The specimen was CD4+ T cells from blood. The receptors come from a human donor with classical Hodgkin lymphoma.

The V call is TRBV5-1, the J call TRBJ2-2, with D maybe TRBD1 (5 bases). CDR1 and CDR2 from the germline V gene are SGHRS and YFSETQ. V lost 2 bases to trimming and J lost 2 bases, with 7 bases between them. There are 14 residues in the CDR3. The CDR3 bases are TGCGCCAGCAGCTTAGGACAAAACACCGGGGAGCTGTTTTTT. This translates into CASSLGQNTGELFF.

The chain couples TRBV10-2 to TRBJ1-2; the D gene is possibly TRBD1 (6 bases). Germline CDR1 is WSHSY and CDR2 is SAAADI. Deletions cut 3 bases from V and 5 bases from J, with 16 bases between. The CDR3 has 15 amino acids. The CDR3 reads CASSEGGRYTYGYTF. The CDR3 DNA follows: TGCGCCAGCAGTGAAGGGGGACGGTATACTTATGGCTACACCTTC.

The chain has TRBV10-1 and TRBJ2-3, with D perhaps TRBD1 (6 bases). The ends were cut back, 10 bases at V and 1 base at J, with 9 bases in the middle. The CDR3 has 12 amino acids. Per germline, CDR1 WNHNN and CDR2 SYGVQD (reference sequence). CDR3: CATRTGTDTQYF. The DNA for the CDR3 is TGCGCCACCAGGACAGGCACAGATACGCAGTATTTT.

V usage is TRBV18 and J usage is TRBJ2-3, with D possibly being TRBD1 or TRBD2 (5 bases each). V lost 3 bases and J lost 8, with 15 bases in between. The CDR3 is made up of 14 amino acids. The germline gives CDR1 KGHSH, CDR2 LQKENI. This CDR3 is CASSPARSGTTQYF. The DNA for the CDR3 is TGTGCCAGCTCACCCGCCCGATCAGGGACTACGCAGTATTTT.

The V and J genes are TRBV10-2 and TRBJ2-7; 7 positions agree with TRBD1. CDR3 length: 14 amino acids. The V gene's germline CDR1 is WSHSY and CDR2 SAAADI. Germline trimming cut 0 bases from V and 2 bases from J; bases unmatched to any gene: 1. The CDR3 loop reads CASSESGTAYEQYF. CDR3 DNA: TGCGCCAGCAGTGAGTCGGGGACAGCCTACGAGCAGTACTTC.

V usage is TRBV25-1 and J usage is TRBJ2-1; the D is unclear. The germline V and J ends were trimmed by 2 bases and 0 bases, with 14 bases remaining between them. This CDR3 region has 17 residues. The germline V gene has CDR1 MGHDK and CDR2 SYGVNS. CDR3 in DNA: TGTGCCAGCAGTGAAGAACCCTTGAGGAGCTCCTACAATGAGCAGTTCTTC. Amino acid sequence: CASSEEPLRSSYNEQFF. The variable domain in full, completed from reference TRBV25-1 and TRBJ2-1, reads EADIYQTPRYLVIGTGKKITLECSQTMGHDKMYWYQQDPGMELHLIHYSYGVNSTEKGDLSSESTVSRIRTEHFPLTLESARPSHTSQYLCASSEEPLRSSYNEQFFGPGTRLTVL.

The V call is TRBV15, the J call TRBJ2-7; D is uncertain. The germline V and J ends were trimmed by 0 bases and 4 bases, with 13 bases remaining between them. CDR1 is LNHNV and CDR2 is YYDKDF in the germline V gene (reference sequence). CDR3 length: 15 residues. The chain's CDR3 is CATSRDRVAIYEQYF. DNA for the CDR3: TGTGCCACCAGCAGAGACCGGGTCGCAATTTACGAGCAGTACTTC.

This chain joins TRBV29-1 and TRBJ2-5; D may correspond to TRBD1 or TRBD2 (8 bases each). Trimming removed 8 bases from V and 6 bases from J, with 25 bases in between. From germline, CDR1 is SQVTM and CDR2 ANQGSEA. The length of the CDR3 is 15 residues. The CDR3 DNA is TGCAGCCTCGGGGGGGACAGGTCCGGAGTTCAGACCCAGTACTTC. Residues: CSLGGDRSGVQTQYF.

This rearrangement joins TRBV11-2 to TRBJ2-7, with no clear D. CDR3 length: 16 amino acids. Trimming left V 1 base short and J 0 bases short, with 13 bases between. The germline CDR1 and CDR2 sequences are SGHAT and FQNNGV. CDR3 sequence: CASSLGARGSSYEQYF. The CDR3 DNA reads as TGTGCCAGCAGCTTAGGGGCCAGAGGTTCCTCCTACGAGCAGTACTTC.

The V gene is TRBV6-6, the J gene TRBJ1-3, with D possibly TRBD1 on 6 matching bases. This CDR3 contains 15 residues. The V gene lost 3 bases and the J gene lost 1 base, with 10 bases spanning the gap. The V gene's germline CDR1 is MNHNY and CDR2 SVGAGI (reference sequence). The CDR3 DNA follows: TGTGCCAGCAGTTATCCGACAGGATCTGGAAACACCATATATTTT. Translating it yields CASSYPTGSGNTIYF.

This chain links TRBV4-1 with TRBJ2-7, with D uncertain. Germline V lookup: CDR1 MGHRA, CDR2 YSYEKL. Trimming stripped 0 bases from V and 0 bases from J, with 12 bases between. CDR3 length equals 16 residues. CDR3 sequence reads: CASSQEYSSSSYEQYF. CDR3 nucleotide sequence: TGCGCCAGCAGCCAAGAGTACAGTTCCAGCTCCTACGAGCAGTACTTC.

V usage is TRBV7-9 and J usage is TRBJ2-7; the match to TRBD1 covers 8 bases. This CDR3 has 16 residues. Germline assignment: CDR1 SEHNR and CDR2 FQNEAQ (reference sequence). After removal of 3 bases from V and 3 bases from J, the junction contained 10 bases not matched to a gene. DNA of the CDR3: TGTGCCAGCAGCTTCCCAGGGGGCCGATACGACTACGAGCAGTACTTC. It is translated as CASSFPGGRYDYEQYF.

The chain uses TRBV19 and TRBJ1-1, with D possibly being TRBD1 (5 bases). V was pared by 5 bases and J by 3 bases, with 16 bases between. Germline CDR1 and CDR2: LNHDA and SQIVND (reference sequence). The CDR3 is 15 amino acids. The CDR3: CASSWDGNEYTEAFF. The CDR3 DNA reads TGTGCCAGTAGTTGGGACGGTAATGAGTACACTGAAGCTTTCTTT.

This chain joins TRBV5-1 and TRBJ1-1, with no clear D. Trimming took off 0 bases at V and 1 base at J, with 7 bases between the two ends. Germline values: CDR1 SGHRS, CDR2 YFSETQ. This CDR3 has 14 amino acids. The CDR3 sequence is CASSLATTNTEAFF. The DNA of the CDR3 is TGCGCCAGCAGCTTGGCCACAACGAACACTGAAGCTTTCTTT.

The chain employs TRBV5-1 and TRBJ1-2; 7 nucleotides line up with TRBD1. In germline, CDR1 is SGHRS, CDR2 YFSETQ. The CDR3 runs 14 residues. V was clipped by 2 bases and J by 8 bases; unmatched bases: 9. CDR3 coding DNA: TGCGCCAGCAGCTTTTCCGGGACAGACCGCGGCTACACCTTC. Its protein product is CASSFSGTDRGYTF.

This clone was detected only once. The chain combines TRBV2 with TRBJ2-3; TRBD1 might be the D (5 bases). V was trimmed by 11 bases and J by 4 bases, leaving 19 bases between them. Looked up from germline, CDR1 is SNHLY and CDR2 is FYNNEI. The length of the CDR3 is 14 residues. As DNA, the CDR3 is TGTGCCGGATCTTTGACCGCACAGGCAGATACGCAGTATTTT. Translating gives CAGSLTAQADTQYF.

The rearrangement links TRBV5-1 to TRBJ1-6; no clear D gene. Between the trimmed V and J ends, which lost 2 bases and 8 bases, there was a span of 11 bases. Germline values: CDR1 SGHRS, CDR2 YFSETQ. The CDR3 spans 14 residues. The CDR3 DNA follows: TGCGCCAGCAGCTTAAATCATCCGGATTCACCCCTCCACTTT. This encodes CASSLNHPDSPLHF.

As DNA, the CDR3 is TGTGCCAGCAGCCACAACCAGAACACTGAAGCTTTCTTT. This encodes CASSHNQNTEAFF. V usage is TRBV6-5 and J usage is TRBJ1-1; D is ambiguous. CDR1 is MNHEY, CDR2 SVGAGI, per germline. The V and J ends lost 6 bases and 1 base respectively, with 9 bases between them. The CDR3 loop spans 13 amino acids.